A selection of T cell receptor beta chains follows, all from one sample in a study of CD8 T cells in ankylosing spondylitis. TCRdb called the 5' RACE reads again in MiXCR, with one record for every CDR3 protein. The profile shows just under 550,000 distinct CDR3 sequences, roughly 13% of them singletons. Input material: blood, either unsorted or a sorted T cell fraction (not recorded which). The source of these receptors is a male donor with ankylosing spondylitis. Each CDR3 is given with its conserved first and last residue. Each record gives: V gene, J gene, D gene, clone size, CDR3 protein, CDR3 DNA. A D gene is named only where the DNA matches it firmly. The size of a clone is reported for some rows only, either as once, few or many, or as a class for expanded clones.

v_call: TRBV20-1; j_call: TRBJ1-2; d_call: NA; clone_size: NA; cdr3_aa: CSARDRGFSHGYTF; cdr3_nt: TGCAGTGCTAGAGATCGGGGATTTTCTCATGGCTACACCTTC
v_call: TRBV12-5; j_call: TRBJ2-1; d_call: NA; clone_size: many; cdr3_aa: CASGLVRGRDSYNEQFF; cdr3_nt: TGTGCTAGTGGTTTGGTTAGGGGGAGGGATTCATACAATGAGCAGTTCTTC
v_call: TRBV7-9; j_call: TRBJ2-2; d_call: TRBD2; clone_size: few; cdr3_aa: CASSPGTSGWNTGELFF; cdr3_nt: TGTGCCAGCAGCCCTGGGACTAGCGGCTGGAACACCGGGGAGCTGTTTTTT
v_call: TRBV4-1; j_call: TRBJ1-1; d_call: TRBD1; clone_size: few; cdr3_aa: CASSVDRGPTEAFF; cdr3_nt: TGCGCCAGCAGCGTAGACAGGGGGCCCACTGAAGCTTTCTTT
v_call: TRBV5-6; j_call: TRBJ2-1; d_call: NA; clone_size: NA; cdr3_aa: CASSAGPQSSYNEQFF; cdr3_nt: TGTGCCAGCAGCGCGGGTCCCCAGAGCTCCTACAATGAGCAGTTCTTC
v_call: TRBV29-1; j_call: TRBJ1-1; d_call: TRBD1; clone_size: many; cdr3_aa: CSVRRTGEHTEAFF; cdr3_nt: TGCAGCGTTCGCAGGACAGGGGAACACACTGAAGCTTTCTTT
v_call: TRBV2; j_call: TRBJ2-1; d_call: NA; clone_size: NA; cdr3_aa: CASRTASPERRFF; cdr3_nt: TGTGCCAGCAGGACCGCTAGCCCCGAAAGACGGTTCTTC
v_call: TRBV18; j_call: TRBJ2-5; d_call: TRBD1; clone_size: few; cdr3_aa: CASSPPVTGVKETQYF; cdr3_nt: TGTGCCAGCTCTCCACCCGTGACAGGGGTTAAGGAGACCCAGTACTTC
v_call: TRBV3-1; j_call: TRBJ2-5; d_call: NA; clone_size: few; cdr3_aa: CASSQVPGSETQYF; cdr3_nt: TGTGCCAGCAGCCAAGTCCCCGGGTCCGAGACCCAGTACTTC
v_call: TRBV12-3/TRBV12-4; j_call: TRBJ2-4; d_call: NA; clone_size: few; cdr3_aa: CASSLWDPRAKNIQYF; cdr3_nt: TGTGCCAGCAGTTTATGGGACCCCCGGGCCAAAAACATTCAGTACTTC
v_call: TRBV7-6; j_call: TRBJ2-7; d_call: TRBD1; clone_size: few; cdr3_aa: CASSSRPDRVQYF; cdr3_nt: TGTGCCAGCAGCTCCCGACCGGACAGGGTGCAGTACTTC
v_call: TRBV4-1; j_call: TRBJ1-5; d_call: TRBD1; clone_size: NA; cdr3_aa: CASSPGQGASQPQHF; cdr3_nt: TGCGCCAGCAGCCCGGGACAGGGGGCAAGTCAGCCCCAGCATTTT
v_call: TRBV7-8; j_call: TRBJ2-5; d_call: TRBD1; clone_size: few; cdr3_aa: CASSFVGGGVEETQYF; cdr3_nt: TGTGCCAGCAGCTTCGTAGGGGGCGGTGTGGAAGAGACCCAGTACTTC
v_call: TRBV6-4; j_call: TRBJ2-1; d_call: TRBD2; clone_size: few; cdr3_aa: CASPGGEGPNRESSGRGYNEQFF; cdr3_nt: TGTGCCTCTCCCGGCGGGGAAGGACCCAACAGGGAATCTAGCGGGAGAGGGTACAATGAGCAGTTCTTC
v_call: TRBV12-3/TRBV12-4; j_call: TRBJ2-1; d_call: TRBD2; clone_size: many; cdr3_aa: CASRTGTSGGEQFF; cdr3_nt: TGTGCCAGCAGGACCGGGACTAGCGGGGGTGAGCAGTTCTTC
v_call: TRBV4-1; j_call: TRBJ1-4; d_call: NA; clone_size: NA; cdr3_aa: CASSQGPDNEKLFF; cdr3_nt: TGCGCCAGCAGCCAGGGCCCGGATAATGAAAAACTGTTTTTT
v_call: TRBV29-1; j_call: TRBJ1-1; d_call: TRBD1; clone_size: NA; cdr3_aa: CSVGTGQVTEAFF; cdr3_nt: TGCAGCGTGGGGACAGGTCAAGTCACTGAAGCTTTCTTT
v_call: TRBV5-1; j_call: TRBJ2-7; d_call: TRBD1; clone_size: NA; cdr3_aa: CASSFSDRTDEQYF; cdr3_nt: TGCGCCAGCAGCTTTTCGGACAGGACCGACGAGCAGTACTTC
v_call: TRBV12-3/TRBV12-4; j_call: TRBJ1-6; d_call: TRBD1; clone_size: NA; cdr3_aa: CASSFLKTGGLHF; cdr3_nt: TGTGCCAGCAGTTTCTTAAAGACAGGGGGCCTCCACTTT
v_call: TRBV21-1; j_call: TRBJ2-1; d_call: NA; clone_size: few; cdr3_aa: CASSKEGTGTSGPITFSYNEQFF; cdr3_nt: TGTGCCAGCAGCAAAGAGGGGACCGGGACTAGCGGGCCTATAACCTTCTCCTACAATGAGCAGTTCTTC
v_call: TRBV5-1; j_call: TRBJ2-7; d_call: NA; clone_size: many; cdr3_aa: CASSLDGRGAYEQYF; cdr3_nt: TGCGCCAGCAGCTTGGACGGCAGGGGGGCCTACGAGCAGTACTTC
v_call: TRBV15; j_call: TRBJ2-5; d_call: NA; clone_size: NA; cdr3_aa: CATSRWVQETQYF; cdr3_nt: TGTGCCACCAGCAGATGGGTTCAAGAGACCCAGTACTTC
v_call: TRBV12-3/TRBV12-4; j_call: TRBJ2-1; d_call: TRBD2; clone_size: few; cdr3_aa: CASLREDSYNEQFF; cdr3_nt: TGTGCCAGCCTCCGGGAGGACTCATACAATGAGCAGTTCTTC